This is a list of T cell receptor beta chains from one sample in a study of human T cells and chemical hapten exposure. TCRdb re-analysed the RACE reads in MiXCR, keeping a single row per CDR3 protein. Counted here are 85,000 to 120,000 distinct CDR3 sequences, around 12% occurring once; the ten biggest clones make up over 1.5%. Source: whole blood, taken in connection with sensitization to the hapten diphenylcyclopropenone (DPC). Receptors were obtained from a woman in her fifties or sixties with alopecia areata. Some clones in this sample may be carry-over from other donors' samples. CDR3s include the opening cysteine and the closing phenylalanine or tryptophan. A D gene is named only where the DNA matches it firmly. Size is stated for part of the rows, as once, few or many counts, or as a class when the clone is expanded.

j_gene: TRBJ2-7
v_gene: TRBV10-2
d_gene: TRBD1
abundance: few
CDR3aa: CASSEVPGGSYEQYF
CDR3nt: TGCGCCAGCAGTGAAGTCCCAGGGGGCTCCTACGAGCAGTACTTC

j_gene: TRBJ2-7
v_gene: TRBV2
d_gene: NA
abundance: few
CDR3aa: CASSQMNALYEQYF
CDR3nt: TGTGCCAGCAGTCAAATGAACGCCCTCTACGAGCAGTACTTC

j_gene: TRBJ1-2
v_gene: TRBV29-1
d_gene: TRBD1
abundance: few
CDR3aa: CSVQDRGGYTF
CDR3nt: TGCAGCGTCCAAGACAGGGGCGGCTACACCTTC

j_gene: TRBJ2-7
v_gene: TRBV2
d_gene: TRBD2
abundance: NA
CDR3aa: CASSLASGTYEQYF
CDR3nt: TGTGCCAGCAGTCTGGCTAGCGGCACTTACGAGCAGTACTTC

j_gene: TRBJ2-3
v_gene: TRBV11-2
d_gene: NA
abundance: NA
CDR3aa: CASSLGTPRDTQYF
CDR3nt: TGTGCCAGCAGCTTGGGGACCCCTAGGGATACGCAGTATTTT

j_gene: TRBJ2-1
v_gene: TRBV5-1
d_gene: TRBD2
abundance: many
CDR3aa: CASSLYSGRIYNEQFF
CDR3nt: TGCGCCAGCAGCTTGTATAGCGGGAGGATCTACAATGAGCAGTTCTTC

j_gene: TRBJ1-3
v_gene: TRBV18
d_gene: NA
abundance: few
CDR3aa: CASSPPHGQTGNTIYF
CDR3nt: TGTGCCAGCTCACCACCCCACGGGCAGACTGGAAACACCATATATTTT

j_gene: TRBJ1-6
v_gene: TRBV28
d_gene: NA
abundance: few
CDR3aa: CASRGWSSPLHF
CDR3nt: TGTGCCAGCAGGGGGTGGAGTTCACCCCTCCACTTT

j_gene: TRBJ1-5
v_gene: TRBV28
d_gene: TRBD1
abundance: NA
CDR3aa: CASKAGGDVRNQPQHF
CDR3nt: TGTGCCAGTAAAGCAGGGGGGGACGTCCGAAATCAGCCCCAGCATTTT

j_gene: TRBJ2-5
v_gene: TRBV11-2
d_gene: NA
abundance: many
CDR3aa: CASSLRQQETQYF
CDR3nt: TGTGCCAGCAGCTTAAGGCAGCAAGAGACCCAGTACTTC

j_gene: TRBJ1-5
v_gene: TRBV7-2
d_gene: NA
abundance: many
CDR3aa: CASSLGMDQPQHF
CDR3nt: TGTGCCAGCAGCTTAGGAATGGATCAGCCCCAGCATTTT

j_gene: TRBJ2-7
v_gene: TRBV6-5
d_gene: TRBD1
abundance: many
CDR3aa: CASSYQDRTYEQYF
CDR3nt: TGTGCCAGCAGTTATCAGGACAGGACCTACGAGCAGTACTTC

j_gene: TRBJ2-7
v_gene: TRBV20-1
d_gene: NA
abundance: NA
CDR3aa: CSARGSAGNPYEQYF
CDR3nt: TGCAGTGCTAGAGGTTCGGCAGGGAACCCCTACGAGCAGTACTTC

j_gene: TRBJ2-5
v_gene: TRBV4-3
d_gene: NA
abundance: many
CDR3aa: CASSHWPQQETQYF
CDR3nt: TGCGCCAGCAGCCACTGGCCCCAACAAGAGACCCAGTACTTC

j_gene: TRBJ1-5
v_gene: TRBV28
d_gene: NA
abundance: NA
CDR3aa: CASTPSGLQPQHF
CDR3nt: TGTGCCAGCACTCCTTCGGGATTACAGCCCCAGCATTTT

j_gene: TRBJ2-1
v_gene: TRBV10-3
d_gene: TRBD2
abundance: NA
CDR3aa: CAISQREEAEQFF
CDR3nt: TGTGCCATCAGCCAGCGGGAGGAGGCGGAGCAGTTCTTC

j_gene: TRBJ2-7
v_gene: TRBV27
d_gene: NA
abundance: few
CDR3aa: CASSRLPSNEQYF
CDR3nt: TGTGCCAGCAGTCGACTACCCTCCAACGAGCAGTACTTC

j_gene: TRBJ2-6
v_gene: TRBV7-2
d_gene: NA
abundance: many
CDR3aa: CASSLGGSSSGANVLTF
CDR3nt: TGTGCCAGCAGCCTAGGCGGCAGTAGCTCTGGGGCCAACGTCCTGACTTTC

j_gene: TRBJ2-6
v_gene: TRBV3-1
d_gene: NA
abundance: NA
CDR3aa: CASSHAGISGANVLTF
CDR3nt: TGTGCCAGCAGCCATGCAGGCATCTCTGGGGCCAACGTCCTGACTTTC

j_gene: TRBJ1-5
v_gene: TRBV5-1
d_gene: NA
abundance: NA
CDR3aa: CASRNQPQHF
CDR3nt: TGCGCCAGCAGAAATCAGCCCCAGCATTTT

j_gene: TRBJ2-3
v_gene: TRBV12-5
d_gene: TRBD1
abundance: many
CDR3aa: CASGGTGGTDTQYF
CDR3nt: TGTGCTAGTGGCGGGACAGGGGGGACAGATACGCAGTATTTT

j_gene: TRBJ1-1
v_gene: TRBV2
d_gene: NA
abundance: NA
CDR3aa: CASSEQDTEAFF
CDR3nt: TGTGCCAGCAGTGAACAGGACACTGAAGCTTTCTTT

j_gene: TRBJ2-2
v_gene: TRBV4-2
d_gene: TRBD2
abundance: many
CDR3aa: CASSQSTSANSGELFF
CDR3nt: TGTGCCAGCAGCCAATCAACTAGCGCAAATTCCGGGGAGCTGTTTTTT

j_gene: TRBJ1-1
v_gene: TRBV11-2
d_gene: TRBD1
abundance: NA
CDR3aa: CASSIQGANRRAFF
CDR3nt: TGTGCCAGCAGTATACAGGGGGCGAACCGTCGCGCTTTCTTT

j_gene: TRBJ2-3
v_gene: TRBV7-8
d_gene: NA
abundance: many
CDR3aa: CASRAGADTQYF
CDR3nt: TGTGCCAGCAGAGCAGGGGCAGATACGCAGTATTTT

j_gene: TRBJ2-1
v_gene: TRBV6-2/TRBV6-3
d_gene: TRBD1
abundance: once
CDR3aa: CASSYFGTGDNEQFF
CDR3nt: TGTGCCAGCAGTTACTTCGGGACAGGGGACAATGAGCAGTTCTTC

j_gene: TRBJ2-6
v_gene: TRBV28
d_gene: TRBD1
abundance: NA
CDR3aa: CASSTGTGFSSGANVLTF
CDR3nt: TGTGCCAGCAGTACCGGGACAGGGTTTTCGTCCGGGGCCAACGTCCTGACTTTC

j_gene: TRBJ1-1
v_gene: TRBV5-1
d_gene: TRBD1
abundance: many
CDR3aa: CASSPRTGDTEAFF
CDR3nt: TGTGCCAGCTCACCACGAACAGGGGACACTGAAGCTTTCTTT

j_gene: TRBJ2-3
v_gene: TRBV29-1
d_gene: NA
abundance: few
CDR3aa: CSVPGAVSDTQYF
CDR3nt: TGCAGCGTTCCCGGAGCAGTTTCAGATACGCAGTATTTT

j_gene: TRBJ2-2
v_gene: TRBV28
d_gene: TRBD2
abundance: many
CDR3aa: CASSLALAGRTGELFF
CDR3nt: TGTGCCAGCAGTTTGGCACTAGCGGGACGGACCGGGGAGCTGTTTTTT

j_gene: TRBJ2-7
v_gene: TRBV6-1
d_gene: NA
abundance: many
CDR3aa: CASSAQPSYEQYF
CDR3nt: TGTGCCAGCAGTGCACAGCCCTCCTACGAGCAGTACTTC

j_gene: TRBJ2-1
v_gene: TRBV7-6
d_gene: TRBD2
abundance: NA
CDR3aa: CASSQAGTSGGDEQFF
CDR3nt: TGTGCCAGCAGCCAAGCCGGGACTAGCGGGGGGGATGAGCAGTTCTTC

j_gene: TRBJ2-7
v_gene: TRBV5-1
d_gene: NA
abundance: NA
CDR3aa: CASSLSGSNYEQYF
CDR3nt: TGCGCCAGCAGCTTGAGTGGCAGCAACTACGAGCAGTACTTC

j_gene: TRBJ2-3
v_gene: TRBV11-2
d_gene: NA
abundance: few
CDR3aa: CASSLSAASHTDTQYF
CDR3nt: TGTGCCAGCAGCTTATCAGCGGCTTCACACACAGATACGCAGTATTTT

j_gene: TRBJ2-7
v_gene: TRBV12-3/TRBV12-4
d_gene: NA
abundance: few
CDR3aa: CASSFGGHEQYF
CDR3nt: TGTGCCAGCAGTTTCGGGGGCCACGAGCAGTACTTC

j_gene: TRBJ1-6
v_gene: TRBV20-1
d_gene: NA
abundance: few
CDR3aa: CSAREDEGRRWISPLHF
CDR3nt: TGCAGTGCTAGAGAGGACGAGGGTCGGCGATGGATTTCACCCCTCCACTTT

j_gene: TRBJ1-1
v_gene: TRBV5-1
d_gene: NA
abundance: NA
CDR3aa: CASSLQSGLNAEAFF
CDR3nt: TGCGCCAGCAGCTTGCAATCAGGGCTCAACGCTGAAGCTTTCTTT

j_gene: TRBJ2-3
v_gene: TRBV19
d_gene: NA
abundance: few
CDR3aa: CATTVPGEGDTQYF
CDR3nt: TGTGCCACCACCGTACCGGGCGAAGGAGATACGCAGTATTTT

j_gene: TRBJ1-2
v_gene: TRBV7-2
d_gene: TRBD1
abundance: NA
CDR3aa: CASSHSTGANYGYTF
CDR3nt: TGTGCCAGCAGCCATTCGACAGGGGCTAACTATGGCTACACCTTC

j_gene: TRBJ2-3
v_gene: TRBV3-1
d_gene: TRBD2
abundance: many
CDR3aa: CASRPLAGGPGGDTQYF
CDR3nt: TGTGCCAGCAGACCGCTAGCGGGGGGCCCGGGGGGAGATACGCAGTATTTT

j_gene: TRBJ2-2
v_gene: TRBV27
d_gene: NA
abundance: few
CDR3aa: CASTRSPAAGELFF
CDR3nt: TGTGCCAGCACACGGTCTCCCGCCGCCGGGGAGCTGTTTTTT

j_gene: TRBJ2-1
v_gene: TRBV5-1
d_gene: NA
abundance: NA
CDR3aa: CASSPMVVSSSYNEQFF
CDR3nt: TGCGCCAGCAGCCCAATGGTGGTTAGTAGCTCCTACAATGAGCAGTTCTTC

j_gene: TRBJ2-2
v_gene: TRBV11-1
d_gene: NA
abundance: few
CDR3aa: CASSSTLTGELFF
CDR3nt: TGTGCCAGCAGCTCAACACTTACCGGGGAGCTGTTTTTT

j_gene: TRBJ1-5
v_gene: TRBV20-1
d_gene: NA
abundance: many
CDR3aa: CSARDRDAHQPQHF
CDR3nt: TGCAGTGCTAGAGATCGGGACGCCCATCAGCCCCAGCATTTT